The rows below give T cell receptor beta chains drawn from one sample of a study of monozygotic twins with inflammatory bowel disease. Following a re-call of the 5' RACE reads, TCRdb has one entry per CDR3 protein and lacks DNA. The specimen's table records fewer than 110,000 distinct CDR3 sequences. Sample: blood. These receptor sequences come from a human donor with ulcerative colitis or Crohn's disease, or a healthy co-twin of an affected twin (not recorded which). Both conserved end residues are part of each CDR3. Fields, in order: CDR3 length, J gene, V gene, CDR3 protein.

>11|TRBJ2-1|TRBV20-1
CSAEGWDEQFF
>18|TRBJ2-4|TRBV6-5
CASSYAAGTASAKNIQYF
>13|TRBJ1-5|TRBV20-1
CSAEAADNQPQHF
>17|TRBJ2-2|TRBV4-3
CASSQERADVNTGELFF
>15|TRBJ1-4|TRBV18
CASSPQDATNEKLFF
>13|TRBJ1-2|TRBV7-9
CASSPDTIRGYTF
>16|TRBJ1-1|TRBV5-1
CASSFGSGSMNTEAFF
>16|TRBJ2-1|TRBV3-1
CASNTMRTSGSGEQFF
>15|TRBJ1-4|TRBV3-1
CASSYAGTGNEKLFF
>14|TRBJ1-6|TRBV27
CASRRTAYNSPLHF
>16|TRBJ1-6|TRBV7-2
CASSLQGQGYNSPLHF
>14|TRBJ1-5|TRBV20-1
CSARKGQGGQPQHF
>15|TRBJ2-5|TRBV28
CASSLSLAGAETQYF
>18|TRBJ2-1|TRBV11-3
CASSLDGSAGGPDNEQFF
>15|TRBJ2-2|TRBV28
CASRTPQTSIGELFF
>14|TRBJ2-3|TRBV10-3
CAITPSGQGDTQYF
>16|TRBJ1-1|TRBV7-9
CASSYRQGLDNTEAFF
>16|TRBJ1-5|TRBV20-1
CSARERGRTRNQPQHF
>14|TRBJ2-7|TRBV5-1
CASSFGTSGYEQYF
>14|TRBJ2-2|TRBV11-1
CASNGYTGPGELFF
>14|TRBJ2-7|TRBV19
CASGQGASSYEQYF
>15|TRBJ2-2|TRBV6-1
CASLGRGTTVGELFF
>17|TRBJ2-5|TRBV7-9
CASRAPIQSQYQETQYF
>14|TRBJ2-5|TRBV20-1
CSASITGRQETQYF
>13|TRBJ2-5|TRBV7-7
CASSIGQAETQYF
>15|TRBJ2-5|TRBV5-1
CASSGSSRGSQTQYF
>16|TRBJ2-5|TRBV9
CASSVALREGQETQYF
>15|TRBJ2-7|TRBV19
CASSSAGTDNYEQYF
>15|TRBJ1-1|TRBV10-3
CAISEFARARTEAFF
>15|TRBJ1-5|TRBV7-8
CASSLGILGNQPQHF
>13|TRBJ2-7|TRBV7-2
CASRTATGQGKYF
>14|TRBJ2-7|TRBV3-1
CASSRRDNYYEQYF
>16|TRBJ2-5|TRBV14
CASSQEGLAVKETQYF
>15|TRBJ1-2|TRBV4-3
CASSQKGQGLYGYTF
>15|TRBJ1-1|TRBV5-1
CASSFLRRDRGEAFF
>18|TRBJ1-2|TRBV18
CASSPPNRGKSKDYGYTF
>18|TRBJ2-1|TRBV11-1
CASSLVGGTSEGYNEQFF
>16|TRBJ2-1|TRBV5-1
CASSLSRGGADNEQFF
>13|TRBJ2-7|TRBV28
CASSLMANYEQYF
>15|TRBJ2-3|TRBV3-1
CASSRRLAGTDTQYF
>12|TRBJ1-6|TRBV20-1
CSATQHNSPLHF